The source of this T cell receptor (beta chain) is a study of regulatory T cells in long-lasting Graves disease. Documented time point: persistent/refractory GD, antithyroid drugs over 5 years with positive TRAb. PBMC-derived RNA was used for the TCR library. The CDR3 loop spans 15 amino acids. In germline, CDR1 is SEHNR, CDR2 FQNEAQ (reference sequence). Between the trimmed V and J ends, which lost 7 bases and 5 bases, there was a span of 20 bases. This clonotype was recorded at least ten times. Combining iRepertoire HTBI primers with Arm-PCR of CDR3 regions, the authors built TCR beta libraries. A single record per CDR3 protein comes from TCRdb applying MiXCR to the multiplex PCR reads. The sample has about 470,000 distinct CDR3 sequences, roughly 21% seen once.

The clonotype comes from a female donor with Graves disease. The source was peripheral blood mononuclear cells (PBMCs), collected when the disease was refractory, from a patient treated with antithyroid drugs. This chain links TRBV7-9 with TRBJ1-2, with D unclear. This CDR3 reads CASTAESQTSYGYTF. In DNA form, the CDR3 reads TGTGCCAGCACCGCTGAGTCCCAAACATCATATGGCTACACCTTC.